One sample yielded the 27 T cell receptor beta chains listed below, sequenced in a study of blood T cell repertoires in COVID-19. The protocol was immunoSEQ multiplex PCR, while the TCRdb copy is restricted to in-frame clones and leaves out a portion. The top ten hold 4.9% of the sample, which has approximately 260,000 clones, about 80% seen once. The sample comprised peripheral blood. These receptors were taken from a woman of 80 years or more with active or convalescent COVID-19.

The rearrangement joins TRBV5-1 to TRBJ2-1; a possible D gene is TRBD2 (5 bases). The CDR3 contains 14 residues. Germline V gene data show CDR1 as SGHRS and CDR2 as YFSETQ. Trimming took 3 bases from V and 8 from J, leaving 15 bases between them. CDR3 sequence: CASSYFLGGHEQFF. The CDR3 nucleotides read TGCGCCAGCAGCTACTTTTTAGGAGGTCATGAGCAGTTCTTC. Full variable domain (outside the CDR3, taken from reference TRBV5-1 and TRBJ2-1): KAGVTQTPRYLIKTRGQQVTLSCSPISGHRSVSWYQQTPGQGLQFLFEYFSETQRNKGNFPGRFSGRQFSNSRSEMNVSTLELGDSALYLCASSYFLGGHEQFFGPGTRLTVL.

The chain links TRBV19 to TRBJ1-5; D is uncertain. Germline lookup yields CDR1 LNHDA and CDR2 SQIVND (reference sequence). This CDR3 region has 14 residues. With 6 bases removed from V and 0 bases from J, the gap between germline ends came to 9 bases. CDR3 nucleotide sequence: TGTGCCAGTAGAACAGCTTATAGCAATCAGCCCCAGCATTTT. Amino acid sequence: CASRTAYSNQPQHF.

The J gene is TRBJ1-2, the V gene TRBV30, with a possible D match to TRBD1 (5 bases). Germline V gene sequence: CDR1 GTSNPN, CDR2 SVGIG (reference sequence). V lost 1 base and J lost 4, with 7 bases in between. CDR3 length: 12 amino acids. CDR3 DNA: TGTGCCTGGAGTGGGGGGGGCTATGGCTACACCTTC. Its translation: CAWSGGGYGYTF.

The chain carries TRBV28 and TRBJ1-6, with TRBD1 identical over 9 bases. CDR1 is MDHEN and CDR2 is SYDVKM in the germline V gene. V gave up 8 bases and J gave up 7 bases; unmatched junction bases: 6. The CDR3 sequence is 14 residues long. This chain's CDR3 is CASALGQGNSPLHF. The DNA of the CDR3 is TGTGCCAGCGCTCTCGGACAGGGGAATTCACCCCTCCACTTT.

The V call is TRBV19, the J call TRBJ2-1; 12 nucleotides agree with TRBD2. This CDR3 comprises 18 residues. With 1 base clipped from V and 9 bases from J, the junction kept 13 bases outside the gene matches. Germline V gives CDR1 LNHDA, CDR2 SQIVND (reference sequence). The CDR3 reads CASSIVLGGLAGGPEQFF. DNA for the CDR3: TGTGCCAGTAGTATAGTCCTAGGGGGACTAGCGGGTGGTCCTGAGCAGTTCTTC.

The chain recombines TRBV6-5 with TRBJ1-4; a possible D gene is TRBD1 (6 bases). CDR1 is MNHEY, CDR2 SVGAGI, per germline. V shed 6 bases and J shed 6 bases, with 17 bases lying between them. The CDR3 runs 15 residues. The CDR3 DNA reads as TGTGCCAGCAGCCCCCCCGGGACATCTTATGAAAAACTGTTTTTT. Translated, it gives CASSPPGTSYEKLFF.

This sequence joins TRBV28 and TRBJ1-2; 7 positions agree with TRBD1. Germline trimming cut 2 bases from V and 6 bases from J; bases unmatched to any gene: 3. The CDR3 sequence is 13 residues long. Per germline, CDR1 MDHEN and CDR2 SYDVKM. The CDR3 nucleotides read TGTGCCAGCAGTTTACGACAGGGCCATGGCTACACCTTC. It codes for CASSLRQGHGYTF.

The chain joins TRBV27 to TRBJ1-2; 9 nucleotides align to TRBD1. Germline-derived CDR1 and CDR2 are MNHEY and SMNVEV (reference sequence). This CDR3 has 15 residues. Germline trimming cut 1 base from V and 7 bases from J; bases unmatched to any gene: 7. The DNA for the CDR3 is TGTGCCAGCAGTTTATTCGGGACAGGGTTAGGTGGCTACACCTTC. It is translated as CASSLFGTGLGGYTF.

The genes are TRBV6-5 and TRBJ1-2; possible D gene TRBD1, 6 bases. Deletions cut 4 bases from V and 4 bases from J, with 10 bases between. There are 13 residues in the CDR3. CDR1 and CDR2 (germline): MNHEY, SVGAGI. CDR3 nucleotides: TGTGCCAGCAGTTCAGGGGTCCTCTATGGCTACACCTTC. This codes for CASSSGVLYGYTF.

The V and J genes are TRBV28 and TRBJ2-5; 14 bases are a match to TRBD2. The V segment lost 3 bases and the J segment 0 bases; nucleotides outside the gene matches: 6. Germline loops: CDR1 MDHEN, CDR2 SYDVKM. The CDR3 runs 18 residues. The CDR3 spells CASSFNWGLAGDQETQYF. DNA for the CDR3: TGTGCCAGCAGTTTTAATTGGGGACTAGCGGGAGACCAAGAGACCCAGTACTTC.

In nucleotides, the CDR3 is TGTGCCAGCAGCTTCCACAGGACAGGGGAATCCGATACGCAGTATTTT. Residues: CASSFHRTGESDTQYF. This sequence joins TRBV7-2 and TRBJ2-3; 9 bases fit TRBD1. The germline CDR1 and CDR2 sequences are SGHTA and FQGNSA. The ends lost 3 bases at V and 6 bases at J; junction bases unmatched: 10. The CDR3 runs 16 residues.

Comment on this clone: At one end, the junction sequence differs from germline, possibly due to a read error. V usage is TRBV3-1 (or the pseudogene TRBV3-2) and J usage is TRBJ2-1; 9 bases align to TRBD2. CDR1 and CDR2 (germline): LGHDT, YNNKEL (reference sequence). The CDR3 sequence is 15 residues long. The CDR3 is CASSPSPILAGDSVF. The DNA for the CDR3 is TGTGCCAGCAGCCCTAGCCCTATTTTAGCGGGAGATTCGGTCTTC.

V is TRBV5-4 and J is TRBJ1-1; the match to TRBD1 covers 7 bases. Germline CDR1 reads SGHNT; CDR2 reads YYREEE (reference sequence). The junction had 8 bases not matched to a gene; V was cut back by 5 bases and J by 1 base. The CDR3 is 15 amino acids. The CDR3 nucleotides read TGTGCCAGCAGACCCACCAGGGGGGCGAACACTGAAGCTTTCTTT. Its translation is CASRPTRGANTEAFF.

A remark on this clone: It is unclear where the CDR3 begins or ends on the DNA, so no DNA is shown, and the CDR3 is as TCRdb lists it. The chain uses TRBV27 and TRBJ1-6; the table's D call, TRBD1, was not checked against the DNA. The germline CDR1 and CDR2 sequences are MNHEY and SMNVEV (reference sequence). The CDR3 contains 15 residues when both ends are counted. CDR3 sequence: CASSTSTGIDSPLHF.

The chain is built from TRBV3-1 (or the pseudogene TRBV3-2) and TRBJ2-1; 11 bases are a match to TRBD2. The V segment lost 5 bases and the J segment 7 bases; nucleotides outside the gene matches: 7. This CDR3 is 15 amino acids long. Germline values: CDR1 LGHDT, CDR2 YNNKEL (reference sequence). The CDR3 loop reads CASSKPGLAANEQFF. In DNA, the CDR3 is TGTGCCAGCAGCAAACCGGGACTAGCGGCGAATGAGCAGTTCTTC.

V is TRBV27 and J is TRBJ2-7; 9 positions match TRBD1. The CDR3 runs to 14 residues. V dropped 7 bases and J dropped 7; count of bases not matched to a gene: 11. Germline loops: CDR1 MNHEY, CDR2 SMNVEV (reference sequence). CDR3 amino acids: CASNSPGQGKEQYF. The CDR3 coding sequence is TGTGCCAGCAATTCACCGGGACAGGGCAAAGAGCAGTACTTC.

The J gene is TRBJ2-5, the V gene TRBV3-1 (or the pseudogene TRBV3-2), with 14 bases identical to TRBD2. The V and J ends lost 4 bases and 5 bases, in that order; junction bases with no gene match: 3. Germline values: CDR1 LGHDT, CDR2 YNNKEL (reference sequence). The CDR3 runs to 15 residues. CDR3 protein: CASSRRTSGGETQYF. DNA of the CDR3: TGTGCCAGCAGCCGCCGGACTAGCGGGGGGGAGACCCAGTACTTC.

The chain is built from TRBV5-1 and TRBJ2-1; the D gene is possibly TRBD1 (5 bases). V lost 1 base, J lost 7 bases, and 15 bases lay in between. Germline V gene data show CDR1 as SGHRS and CDR2 as YFSETQ. The CDR3 is 15 residues long. The CDR3 DNA is TGCGCCAGCAGCTTGATCCAGGGAAGCTATAATGAGCAGTTCTTC. Its protein is CASSLIQGSYNEQFF.

The chain is built from TRBV30 and TRBJ1-5, with a tentative D call TRBD1 (6 bases). CDR1 and CDR2 (germline): GTSNPN, SVGIG (reference sequence). Trimming removed 2 bases at V and 2 bases at J, with 13 bases between. CDR3 length: 15 residues. CDR3 loop: CAWSSWGQGNQPQHF. The CDR3 nucleotides read TGTGCCTGGAGTTCCTGGGGGCAGGGCAATCAGCCCCAGCATTTT.

J is TRBJ1-5 and V is TRBV5-8; a weak D match, TRBD1 (6 bases). Between the trimmed V and J ends, which lost 4 bases and 3 bases, there was a span of 20 bases. The germline CDR1 and CDR2 sequences are SGHTS and YDEGEE. The CDR3 sequence is 17 residues long. This chain's CDR3 is CASSGGSGQSFNQPQHF. The CDR3 DNA reads TGTGCCAGCAGCGGTGGCTCGGGACAAAGCTTCAATCAGCCCCAGCATTTT.

This clone was seen a handful of times. V gene TRBV19 combines with J gene TRBJ1-2; D remains unclear. Trimming left V 5 bases short and J 0 bases short, with 10 bases between. CDR3 length equals 14 residues. Germline V CDR1 and CDR2: LNHDA, SQIVND (reference sequence). The CDR3 loop is CASSPGVANYGYTF. Here the CDR3 DNA reads TGTGCCAGTAGTCCCGGGGTTGCTAACTATGGCTACACCTTC.

The CDR3 DNA is TGTGCCAGCAGTTTCCGTACAGGGGACCTCTACGAGCAGTACTTC. It codes for CASSFRTGDLYEQYF. This rearrangement joins TRBV6-5 to TRBJ2-7; 7 bases are shared with TRBD1. Losses at the gene ends were 4 bases for V and 3 bases for J; bases not matched to a gene: 9. The CDR3 loop spans 15 amino acids. In germline, CDR1 is MNHEY, CDR2 SVGAGI.

The chain recombines TRBV28 with TRBJ2-3; D might be TRBD2 (6 bases). V lost 2 bases and J 2 bases, leaving 8 bases between the germline ends. Germline V CDR1 and CDR2: MDHEN, SYDVKM. This CDR3 contains 14 residues. CDR3 loop: CASSLSGHTDTQYF. The CDR3 nucleotides read TGTGCCAGCAGTTTAAGCGGGCACACAGATACGCAGTATTTT.

This chain uses TRBV3-1 (or the pseudogene TRBV3-2) with TRBJ2-2, with D unresolved. V lost 0 bases, J lost 4 bases, and 6 bases lay in between. Germline-derived CDR1 and CDR2 are LGHDT and YNNKEL (reference sequence). The CDR3 is 14 amino acids. The CDR3 protein is CASSQEAFTGELFF. In DNA form, the CDR3 reads TGTGCCAGCAGCCAAGAAGCATTCACCGGGGAGCTGTTTTTT.

The V gene is TRBV19, the J gene TRBJ2-3, with TRBD2 matching 12 bases. The CDR3 extends over 15 amino acids. Looked up from germline, CDR1 is LNHDA and CDR2 is SQIVND (reference sequence). The V and J ends lost 5 bases and 5 bases, in that order; junction bases with no gene match: 5. In DNA form, the CDR3 reads TGTGCCAGTAGTTCTCCTAGCGGGGGGGGAGATACGCAGTATTTT. As protein: CASSSPSGGGDTQYF. Filled out from reference TRBV19 and TRBJ2-3, the complete variable domain reads DGGITQSPKYLFRKEGQNVTLSCEQNLNHDAMYWYRQDPGQGLRLIYYSQIVNDFQKGDIAEGYSVSREKKESFPLTVTSAQKNPTAFYLCASSSPSGGGDTQYFGPGTRLTVL.

The rearrangement links TRBV28 to TRBJ2-5, with 8 positions matching TRBD1. The CDR3 loop spans 16 amino acids. Germline V gene sequence: CDR1 MDHEN, CDR2 SYDVKM. V shed 8 bases and J 4 bases; nucleotides not matched to a gene: 15. The CDR3 loop is CASQGADNRGGETQYF. The CDR3 region has the DNA TGTGCCAGCCAGGGGGCTGATAACCGGGGAGGAGAGACCCAGTACTTC.

The chain couples TRBV19 to TRBJ1-2; possible D gene TRBD1, 5 bases. V was shortened by 2 bases and J by 0 bases, with 16 bases between the two germline ends. From germline, CDR1 is LNHDA and CDR2 SQIVND (reference sequence). CDR3 size: 17 residues. CDR3 residues: CASSIKPQEGPNYGYTF. CDR3 sequence (DNA): TGTGCCAGTAGTATAAAGCCCCAGGAGGGGCCTAACTATGGCTACACCTTC.